The clone carrying this T cell receptor beta chain occurred a few times. This entry belongs to a study of T-cell reconstitution after alpha-beta-depleted transplantation in children. Construction of the TCRbeta library involved unique molecular identifiers. TCRdb reprocessed the PCR reads with MiXCR, giving one entry per CDR3 protein. The table shows approximately 240,000 distinct CDR3 sequences, with 8.5% to 10% occurring only once. The receptor was isolated from a human donor who donated a stem cell graft to a child with acute lymphoblastic leukemia. The sequencing used PBMCs from the stem cell graft donor, collected from the stem cell graft.

The CDR3 loop reads CASSQDHWRSTGTGELFF. In DNA form, the CDR3 reads TGCGCCAGCAGCCAAGATCATTGGCGCAGTACCGGAACCGGGGAGCTGTTTTTT. The chain combines TRBV4-3 with TRBJ2-2; D is unclear. The germline gives CDR1 LGHNA, CDR2 YSLEER. V lost 0 bases and J 5 bases, leaving 19 bases between the germline ends. This CDR3 comprises 18 residues.